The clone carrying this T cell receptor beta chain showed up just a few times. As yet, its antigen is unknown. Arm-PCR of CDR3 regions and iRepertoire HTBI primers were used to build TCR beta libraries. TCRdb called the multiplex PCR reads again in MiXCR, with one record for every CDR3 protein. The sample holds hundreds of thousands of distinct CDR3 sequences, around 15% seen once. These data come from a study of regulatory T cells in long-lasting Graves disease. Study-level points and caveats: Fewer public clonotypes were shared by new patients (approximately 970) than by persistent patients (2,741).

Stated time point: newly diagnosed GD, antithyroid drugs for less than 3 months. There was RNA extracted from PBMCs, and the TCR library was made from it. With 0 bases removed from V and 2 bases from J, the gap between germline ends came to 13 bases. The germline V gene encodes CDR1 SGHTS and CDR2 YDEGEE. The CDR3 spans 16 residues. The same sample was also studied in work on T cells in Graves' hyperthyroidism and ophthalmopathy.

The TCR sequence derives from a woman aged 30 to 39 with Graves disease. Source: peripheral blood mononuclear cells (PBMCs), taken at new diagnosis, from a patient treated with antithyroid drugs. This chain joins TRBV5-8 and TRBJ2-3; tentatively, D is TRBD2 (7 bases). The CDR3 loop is CASSLEGGPHTDTQYF. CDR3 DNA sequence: TGTGCCAGCAGCTTGGAGGGGGGGCCCCACACAGATACGCAGTATTTT.